The clone carrying this TCR beta chain was detected a few times. The V end was cut by 4 bases, the J end by 7 bases, with 18 bases between. Looked up from germline, CDR1 is SGHNT and CDR2 is YYREEE (reference sequence). The CDR3 contains 14 residues. The data derive from a study of blood T cell repertoires in COVID-19. The wider study: The United States, Italy and Spain supplied acute and convalescent COVID-19 samples. The analysed material was cDNA or gDNA that came from T cells, B-cell-depleted T cells, or PBMCs.

In the study's own analysis: Cell counts per sample came from amplifying reference gene primers. TCRdb's copy holds only in-frame clones and misses some; the assay was immunoSEQ multiplex PCR. The V and J calls and the clone size are those of that table, but D and trimming were determined from the DNA. The data contain roughly 30,000 clones, 85% to 90% of them singletons. This sequence originates from a human donor with acute or convalescent COVID-19. The donor label of this sample is uncertain. This rearrangement joins TRBV5-4 to TRBJ2-7, with D perhaps matching TRBD1 (6 bases). Specimen: peripheral blood. CDR3 region: CASSIYGTRGEQYF. The CDR3 DNA sequence: TGTGCCAGCAGCATATACGGGACACGGGGAGAGCAGTACTTC.